This T cell receptor beta chain was profiled in a study of response to subunit inactivated influenza vaccine. Whole-study results and caveats: The study's authors posited that every seasonal influenza vaccination enlists few new T cells.

Turning to this clonotype: Its antigen is not known.

TCRdb itself ran the RT-PCR reads through MiXCR, one entry per CDR3 protein. The sample includes about 700,000 distinct CDR3 sequences, approximately 15% of them seen just once. With 8 bases removed from V and 4 bases from J, the gap between germline ends came to 12 bases. Per germline, CDR1 MNHEY and CDR2 SVGEGT. The CDR3 has 12 amino acids. This sequence was found in a man aged 45-65 years who received an inactivated influenza vaccine. This specimen consisted of PBMCs from blood, obtained around two weeks before vaccination. The chain employs TRBV6-2 or TRBV6-3 and TRBJ2-7, with unresolved D. Written as DNA, the CDR3 is TGTGCCAGCCGGCACGGAAGGTACGAGCAGTACTTC. It encodes CASRHGRYEQYF.